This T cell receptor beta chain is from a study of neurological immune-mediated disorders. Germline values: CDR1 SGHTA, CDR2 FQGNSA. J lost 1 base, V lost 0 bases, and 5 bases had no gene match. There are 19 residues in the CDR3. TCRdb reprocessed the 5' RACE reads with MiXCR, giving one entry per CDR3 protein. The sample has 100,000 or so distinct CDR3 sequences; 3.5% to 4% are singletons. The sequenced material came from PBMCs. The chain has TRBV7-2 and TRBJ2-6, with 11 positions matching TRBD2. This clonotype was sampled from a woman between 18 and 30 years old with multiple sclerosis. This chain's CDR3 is CASSLALLAGVSGANVLTF. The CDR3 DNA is TGTGCCAGCAGCTTAGCGCTACTAGCGGGGGTATCTGGGGCCAACGTCCTGACTTTC. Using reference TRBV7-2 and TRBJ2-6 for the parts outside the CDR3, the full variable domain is GAGVSQSPSNKVTEKGKDVELRCDPISGHTALYWYRQSLGQGLEFLIYFQGNSAPDKSGLPSDRFSAERTGGSVSTLTIQRTQQEDSAVYLCASSLALLAGVSGANVLTFGAGSRLTVL.